The rows below give T cell receptor beta chains drawn from one sample of a study of blood T cell repertoires in COVID-19. Libraries were prepared by immunoSEQ multiplex PCR; TCRdb keeps only in-frame clonotypes and omits some of them. The sample lists 200,000 to 300,000 clones; 85% to 90% were seen once. The sample was peripheral blood. The receptors here all came from a woman aged 35 to 49 with acute or convalescent COVID-19. The CDR3 runs from the conserved cysteine through the conserved F or W. D genes are given only for firm matches. Clone size is not always given. Where it is, it says once, few, many or a class for expanded clones.

v_gene	abundance	j_gene	d_gene	CDR3nt	CDR3aa
TRBV4-1	once	TRBJ2-5	TRBD2	TGCGCCAGCAGCCAAGCTCCGGGAGGGGCTAGTGGGACCCAGTACTTC	CASSQAPGGASGTQYF
TRBV5-4	-	TRBJ2-2	-	TGTGCCAGCAGCACAGCAAATCAGTACACCGGGGAGCTGTTTTTT	CASSTANQYTGELFF
TRBV6-5	-	TRBJ1-4	-	TGTGCCAGCAGTTCACAGTTTCGGGGGGGCGATGAAAAACTGTTTTTT	CASSSQFRGGDEKLFF
TRBV5-6	-	TRBJ1-6	-	TGTGCCAGCAGGCCGGGACACGGTTCTGCCCTCCACTTT	CASRPGHGSALHF
TRBV21-1	-	TRBJ1-2	-	TGTGCCAGCAGCAAAAGGACAGGGGCATCCAGTGGCTACACCTTC	CASSKRTGASSGYTF
TRBV3-1/TRBV3-2	once	TRBJ2-2	-	TGTGCCAGCGGGCTCTATGGGGGCGCTAACACCGGGGAGCTGTTTTTT	CASGLYGGANTGELFF
TRBV25-1	-	TRBJ1-1	-	TGTGCCAGCAGTGATTCCGGTAAGAGGGCTGAAGCTTTCTTT	CASSDSGKRAEAFF
TRBV7-6	-	TRBJ1-1	-	TGTGCCAGCAGCCTCCTAACCGGGGGGGCGAACACTGAAGCTTTCTTT	CASSLLTGGANTEAFF
TRBV3-1/TRBV3-2	once	TRBJ2-4	TRBD1	TGTGCCAGCAGCCTCCGGGACAGTCTAGCCAAAAACATTCAGTACTTC	CASSLRDSLAKNIQYF
TRBV27	-	TRBJ1-2	TRBD1	TGTGCCAGCAGTCGGGGACAGGGCTATGGCTACACCTTC	CASSRGQGYGYTF
TRBV12-5	-	TRBJ1-2	TRBD1	TGTGCTAGTGGGAGCCCCGGGACAGGGGGAAGTGGCTACACCTTC	CASGSPGTGGSGYTF
TRBV6-4	-	TRBJ1-2	-	TGTGCCAGCAGTGAAGGGGGAACTTATGGCTACACCTTC	CASSEGGTYGYTF
TRBV10-2	-	TRBJ1-2	-	TGCGCCAGCAGTGAGTCGAAAACAGCCTATGGCTACACCTTC	CASSESKTAYGYTF
TRBV6-5	-	TRBJ2-2	TRBD1	TGTGCCAGCAGACCCGGGACAGGGGACGGGGAGCTGTTTTTT	CASRPGTGDGELFF
TRBV15	-	TRBJ1-2	TRBD1	TGTGCCACCAGCAGATCGGGACAGCGGTCTTTGGGCTACACCTTC	CATSRSGQRSLGYTF
TRBV2	few	TRBJ1-3	-	TGTGCCAGCTCCCCGTACTCCTCTGGAAACACCATATATTTT	CASSPYSSGNTIYF
TRBV2	-	TRBJ1-2	-	TGTGCCAGCAGTGAAGCGGCAGGAAAGTATGGCTACACCTTC	CASSEAAGKYGYTF
TRBV7-2	-	TRBJ2-2	-	TGTGCCAGCAGCTTAGGACAGGCCTACGGGGAGCTGTTTTTT	CASSLGQAYGELFF
TRBV6-6	-	TRBJ2-1	TRBD1	TGTGCCGGGAGGGACAGGGAGAATGAGCAGTTCTTC	CAGRDRENEQFF
TRBV25-1	once	TRBJ1-2	-	TGTGCCAGCAGTGACGGGTTTGGCGACTATGGCTACACCTTC	CASSDGFGDYGYTF
TRBV10-1	-	TRBJ1-1	TRBD1	TGCGCCAGCAGTAAGACAGGGTCAACTGAAGCTTTCTTT	CASSKTGSTEAFF
TRBV24-1	-	TRBJ1-6	-	TGTGCCTCCCCGGGGAATTCACCCCTCCACTTT	CASPGNSPLHF
TRBV3-1/TRBV3-2	-	TRBJ2-1	TRBD2	TGTGCCAGCAGCCAAGCGGCGGGGGTTTACAATGAGCAGTTCTTC	CASSQAAGVYNEQFF
TRBV27	-	TRBJ2-3	-	TGTGCCAGCAGTGCCACAGGGTGGGGGATAGATACGCAGTATTTT	CASSATGWGIDTQYF
TRBV2	-	TRBJ1-4	TRBD1	TGTGCCAGCAGGCGGCCCCGGGACAGGGGGATCAATGAAAAACTGTTTTTT	CASRRPRDRGINEKLFF
TRBV18	-	TRBJ1-2	TRBD1	TGTGCCAGCTCCTTCGGGACAGGGGACTATGGCTACACCTTC	CASSFGTGDYGYTF
TRBV7-8	-	TRBJ1-1	-	TGTGCCTTAGACCCGGGGTCGAACACTGAAGCTTTCTTT	CALDPGSNTEAFF
TRBV7-9	-	TRBJ1-4	-	TGTGCCAGCAGCTTGTTGACAGATAATGAAAAACTGTTTTTT	CASSLLTDNEKLFF
TRBV6-6	-	TRBJ1-4	TRBD1	TGTGCCAGCAGTCACCATAAGTTCTCGGACAGGGGGCCGGAAAAACTGTTTTTT	CASSHHKFSDRGPEKLFF